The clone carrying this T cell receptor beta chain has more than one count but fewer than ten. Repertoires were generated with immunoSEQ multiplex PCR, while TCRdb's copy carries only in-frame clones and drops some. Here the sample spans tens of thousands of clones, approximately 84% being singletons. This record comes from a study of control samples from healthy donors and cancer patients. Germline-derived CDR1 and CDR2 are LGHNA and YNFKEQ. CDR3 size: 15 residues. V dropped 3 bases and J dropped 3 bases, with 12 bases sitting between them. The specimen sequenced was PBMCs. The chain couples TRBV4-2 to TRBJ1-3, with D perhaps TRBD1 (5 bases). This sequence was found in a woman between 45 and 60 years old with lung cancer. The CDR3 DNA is TGTGCCAGCAGCCAGTCCCGGGACGGTGGAAACACCATATATTTT. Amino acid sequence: CASSQSRDGGNTIYF.